This T cell receptor (beta chain) came from a study of glioma-infiltrating T cells after dendritic cell vaccination. The CDR3 totals 14 residues. Per the germline V gene, CDR1 is LNHDA and CDR2 is SQIVND (reference sequence). The V gene end was trimmed by 4 bases and the J gene end by 6 bases; junction bases not matched to a gene: 8. The PCR used 60 V beta and 13 J beta primers. Assay: immunoSEQ multiplex PCR; the TCRdb copy retains only in-frame clones and omits some. The repertoire holds some 91,000 clones, with around four fifths as singletons. This clone was counted once. The sample's time point: after dendritic cell vaccination, including at tumor progression/relapse. Blood PBMC samples: pre-vaccination, two weeks post third vaccination, and at tumor progression.

The sequencing here drew on blood, taken after dendritic cell vaccination. This chain joins TRBV19 and TRBJ1-2; 7 bases are a match to TRBD1. The TCR comes from a human donor with glioblastoma. The CDR3 DNA is TGTGCCAGTAGTACCGGACAGGAAAGGGATGGCTACACCTTC. This translates into CASSTGQERDGYTF.